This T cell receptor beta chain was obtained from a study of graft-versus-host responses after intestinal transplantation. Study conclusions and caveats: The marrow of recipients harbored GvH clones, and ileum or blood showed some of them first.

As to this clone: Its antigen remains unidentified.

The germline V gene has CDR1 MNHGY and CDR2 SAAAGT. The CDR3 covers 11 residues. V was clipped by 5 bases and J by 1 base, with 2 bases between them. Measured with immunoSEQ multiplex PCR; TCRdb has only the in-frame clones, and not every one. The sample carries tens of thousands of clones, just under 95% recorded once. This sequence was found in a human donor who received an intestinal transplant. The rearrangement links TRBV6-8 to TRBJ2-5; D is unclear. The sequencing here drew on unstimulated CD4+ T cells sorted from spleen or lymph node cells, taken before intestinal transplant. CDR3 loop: CASSTQETQYF. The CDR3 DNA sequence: TGTGCCAGCAGTACCCAAGAGACCCAGTACTTC.